This T cell receptor beta chain was profiled in a study of blood T cell repertoires in COVID-19. About the research overall: COVID-19 samples collected from the United States, Italy and Spain covered acute and convalescent phases. Sample material is recorded as cDNA or gDNA derived from T cells, B-cell-depleted T cells, or PBMCs.

The CDR3 extends over 12 amino acids. Germline V gene sequence: CDR1 SGHDT, CDR2 YYEEEE. Trimming cost V 5 bases and J 4 bases, with 9 bases left between them. This clone appeared a single time. Original methodology: Scientists estimated how many nucleated cells there were by amplifying reference gene primers. The data were produced by immunoSEQ multiplex PCR, yet TCRdb's version contains in-frame clones alone and is incomplete. The V and J calls and clone size were taken over from that table, and D and trimming were inferred from the DNA. The sample contains 200,000 to 300,000 clones, more than 80% of which appear only once.

The genes are TRBV5-6 and TRBJ1-1; perhaps TRBD1 as D (5 bases). The sequencing sample was made of peripheral blood. This TCR was recovered from a middle-aged woman with acute or convalescent COVID-19. The CDR3 is CASRGLTTEAFF. The CDR3 bases are TGTGCCAGCAGGGGGCTTACCACTGAAGCTTTCTTT.